This T cell receptor beta chain was captured in a study of Graves' ophthalmopathy and Graves' hyperthyroidism. The overall study: At initial diagnosis, peripheral blood was obtained, and this preceded any treatment. Study-wide results and caveats: A model built from 13 signatures distinguished ophthalmopathy from stable hyperthyroidism with 87.88% sensitivity and around 81% specificity.

This CDR3 contains 12 residues. Germline assignment: CDR1 SGHRS and CDR2 YFSETQ. Participants with hyperthyroidism, aged 18 to 65, were newly diagnosed with under 2 months' duration. On this clonotype: Its antigen is unknown. One end of the junction varies from germline; a read error may be responsible.

Researchers took RNA transcripts and amplified TCR beta CDR3 regions from them. Following a first-round RT-PCR that used HTBI primers, a second-round multiplex PCR was carried out. MiXCR, run by TCRdb on the multiplex PCR reads, gives a single entry per CDR3 protein. The sample has about 39,000 distinct CDR3 sequences; around half are singletons. The sequenced sample consisted of peripheral blood. This chain links TRBV5-1 with TRBJ2-5, with D maybe TRBD2 (5 bases). This receptor was taken from an adult woman with stable Graves' hyperthyroidism. The CDR3, as DNA: TGTGCCAGCCGGGGTGTCGGAGAGACCCAGTACTTC. Residues: CASRGVGETQYF. Based on the CDR3 plus reference TRBV5-1 and TRBJ2-5, the full variable domain is KAGVTQTPRYLIKTRGQQVTLSCSPISGHRSVSWYQQTPGQGLQFLFEYFSETQRNKGNFPGRFSGRQFSNSRSEMNVSTLELGDSALYLCASRGVGETQYFGPGTRLLVL.